This TCR beta chain was captured in a study of blood T cell repertoires in COVID-19. Produced via immunoSEQ multiplex PCR; TCRdb's table is partial and in-frame only. Here the sample spans around 310,000 clones, over 75% being singletons. The sequence was collected from a man aged 25-40 years who had recovered from COVID-19. Sequenced: PBMCs or T cells enriched from blood (not recorded which).

CDR3 sequence reads: CASSLRQGHSSYNSPLHF. In nucleotides, the CDR3 is TGCGCCAGCAGCTTGAGACAGGGGCATAGCTCCTATAATTCACCCCTCCACTTT. V usage is TRBV5-1 and J usage is TRBJ1-6; 8 bases map to TRBD1. The CDR3 totals 18 residues. In germline, CDR1 is SGHRS, CDR2 YFSETQ. Trimming removed 1 base from V and 0 bases from J; junction bases left unmatched: 6.